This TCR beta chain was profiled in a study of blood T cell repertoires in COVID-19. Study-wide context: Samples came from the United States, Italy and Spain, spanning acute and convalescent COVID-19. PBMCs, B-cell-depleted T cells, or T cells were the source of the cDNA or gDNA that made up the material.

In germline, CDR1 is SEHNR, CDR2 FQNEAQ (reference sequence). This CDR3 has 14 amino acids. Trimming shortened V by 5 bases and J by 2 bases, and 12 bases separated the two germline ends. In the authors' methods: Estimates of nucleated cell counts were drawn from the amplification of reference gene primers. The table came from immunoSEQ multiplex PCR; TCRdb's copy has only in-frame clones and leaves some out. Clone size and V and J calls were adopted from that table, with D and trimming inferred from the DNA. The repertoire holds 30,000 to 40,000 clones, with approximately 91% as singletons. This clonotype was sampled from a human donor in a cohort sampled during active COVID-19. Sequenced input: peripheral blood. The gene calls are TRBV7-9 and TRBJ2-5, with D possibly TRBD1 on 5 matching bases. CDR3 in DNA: TGTGCCAGCAGCACGAGACAGCTACAAGAGACCCAGTACTTC. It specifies CASSTRQLQETQYF.